The clone carrying this T cell receptor (beta chain) appeared many times. This CDR3 comprises 15 residues. V lost 5 bases, J lost 6 bases, and 16 bases lay in between. In germline, CDR1 is SEHNR, CDR2 FQNEAQ (reference sequence). These data are taken from a study of T cells in Graves' hyperthyroidism and ophthalmopathy. Amplified TCR beta CDR3 regions came from RNA transcripts. HTBI primers were used for first-round RT-PCR of the TCR CDR3. TCRdb recomputed calls from the multiplex PCR reads with MiXCR, one row per CDR3 protein. Of 450,000 to 700,000 distinct CDR3 sequences listed, around 42% are singletons.

The specimen sequenced was peripheral blood or thyroid tissue (not recorded which). The chain uses TRBV7-9 and TRBJ1-4; D perhaps matches TRBD1 (6 bases). This sequence was found in a woman aged 18-29 years with Graves' hyperthyroidism. The CDR3 coding sequence is TGTGCCAGCAGCACCGGGGGGCCATTTGATGAAAAACTGTTTTTT. Protein: CASSTGGPFDEKLFF.